This TCR beta chain stems from a study of blood T cells in healthy people across ages. CDR1 SQVTM and CDR2 ANQGSEA come from the germline V gene. The CDR3 has 17 residues. Trimming took off 2 bases at V and 4 bases at J, with 24 bases between the two ends. With a J-beta primer mix and a sample-barcoded 5' primer, a second PCR ran about 7 to 11 cycles. TCRdb reanalysed the 5' RACE reads using MiXCR and keeps one entry per CDR3 protein. The sample comprises 1.6 million or so distinct CDR3 sequences, approximately 32% of which are singletons, and over 9% rests with the top ten. In this sample, this clonotype turned up once.

The TCR was taken from a woman aged 25 to 39 in good health. What was sequenced was blood. The chain links TRBV29-1 to TRBJ2-7; TRBD2 is a possible D gene (6 bases). The CDR3 is CSVELSTGESPNYEQYF. CDR3 DNA: TGCAGCGTTGAATTATCGACGGGGGAGTCCCCCAATTACGAGCAGTACTTC.